This is a list of T cell receptor beta chains from one sample in a study of T cell responses to AZD1222 COVID-19 vaccine. Repertoires were generated with immunoSEQ multiplex PCR, while TCRdb's copy carries only in-frame clones and drops some. Altogether 150,000 or so clones are present, 90% being singletons, with the ten largest covering 1.5%. Specimen: peripheral blood, collected on day 0 of AZD1222 vaccination. The receptors shown here come from an adult in good health. CDR3s include the opening cysteine and the closing phenylalanine or tryptophan. Some rows mark clone size as missing; the rest say once, few, many or name a class of expanded clone.

CASSVGNSQYGELFF	TRBJ2-2	-	TRBV9
CASSPTRLAGSNEQFF	TRBJ2-1	once	TRBV7-3
CASSQGWTAYSNQPQHF	TRBJ1-5	-	TRBV4-1
CASSLKTPAGYNEQFF	TRBJ2-1	-	TRBV7-3
CASSWAQGPYEQYF	TRBJ2-7	-	TRBV5-5
CASSRLGSTRETQYF	TRBJ2-5	-	TRBV19
CASSPRTARRTNTGELFF	TRBJ2-2	-	TRBV18
CAWSVGSPPYEQYF	TRBJ2-7	few	TRBV30
CASSREVRGTDTQYF	TRBJ2-3	-	TRBV3-1/TRBV3-2
CASSLPDNYNSPLHF	TRBJ1-6	once	TRBV28
CASSLGQGPIVGQYF	TRBJ2-7	-	TRBV4-1
CASSGAARGGVVCYTF	TRBJ1-2	-	TRBV10-1
CASSPPGQDTEAFF	TRBJ1-1	-	TRBV11-3
CASSLDRSNTDTQYF	TRBJ2-3	-	TRBV7-8
CASSSPFSGGASDTQYF	TRBJ2-3	-	TRBV2
CASSVRPQETQYF	TRBJ2-5	-	TRBV23-1
CASSLPTGNTEAFF	TRBJ1-1	-	TRBV28
CASSDPRTGRDQPQHF	TRBJ1-5	many	TRBV6-4
CASSDRTGKETQYF	TRBJ2-5	once	TRBV2
CASSSGTSGGQETQYF	TRBJ2-5	-	TRBV6-5
CASISQGQGYTF	TRBJ1-2	-	TRBV5-5
CASSHVRGTVSEAFF	TRBJ1-1	-	TRBV4-1
CASRDRGGLNEKLFF	TRBJ1-4	-	TRBV28
CASKVHLNYGYTF	TRBJ1-2	-	TRBV5-1
CASSPAGQGDTEAFF	TRBJ1-1	few	TRBV28
CAWNSGLDSPLHF	TRBJ1-6	-	TRBV30
CASSHHRVPGNTIYF	TRBJ1-3	-	TRBV3-1/TRBV3-2
CASSLMTADEKLFF	TRBJ1-4	-	TRBV5-5
CASGGTGELFF	TRBJ2-2	-	TRBV7-9
CASSLASSATYEQYF	TRBJ2-7	-	TRBV5-1
CASIQGVGGNPGYTF	TRBJ1-2	-	TRBV28
CASSQEVVGTGSGNSPLHF	TRBJ1-6	-	TRBV3-1/TRBV3-2
CASSPTGTRRANYGYTF	TRBJ1-2	-	TRBV9
CASSAGGPQHF	TRBJ1-5	-	TRBV25-1
CSAVGRGNIDGYTF	TRBJ1-2	once	TRBV29-1
CASSLVRGSIYEQYF	TRBJ2-7	-	TRBV5-5
CASSLGTGGEAFF	TRBJ1-1	-	TRBV7-8
CASTLGSAAGQGFAYEQYF	TRBJ2-7	-	TRBV11-2
CAPLYRRQGGHGNQPQHF	TRBJ1-5	-	TRBV24-1
CASSSGDRGGAYEQYF	TRBJ2-7	-	TRBV7-3
CASTLQGSNQPQHF	TRBJ1-5	-	TRBV19
CASSYSGTGWGYTF	TRBJ1-2	few	TRBV6-5
CAISQQGLSYEQYF	TRBJ2-7	-	TRBV10-3
CASSQEAGRGAYSGNTIYF	TRBJ1-3	-	TRBV4-3
CASSPSRQGGSPLHF	TRBJ1-6	-	TRBV18
CASSPSTGDAWTEAFF	TRBJ1-1	-	TRBV4-3
CASSQRGEQYF	TRBJ2-7	-	TRBV3-1/TRBV3-2
CASRGTGFGETQYF	TRBJ2-5	-	TRBV7-8
CASSGLGQLQETQYF	TRBJ2-5	-	TRBV6-5